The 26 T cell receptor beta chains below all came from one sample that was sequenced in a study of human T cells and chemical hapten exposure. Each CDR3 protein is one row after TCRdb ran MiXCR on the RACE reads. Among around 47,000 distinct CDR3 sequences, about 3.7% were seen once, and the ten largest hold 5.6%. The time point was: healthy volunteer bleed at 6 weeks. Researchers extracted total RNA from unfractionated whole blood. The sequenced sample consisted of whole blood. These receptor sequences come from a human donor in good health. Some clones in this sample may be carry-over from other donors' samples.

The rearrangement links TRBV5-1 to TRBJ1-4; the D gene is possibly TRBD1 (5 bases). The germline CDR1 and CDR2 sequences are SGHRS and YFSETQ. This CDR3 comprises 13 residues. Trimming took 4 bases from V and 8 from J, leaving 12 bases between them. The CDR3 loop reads CASSGTPREKLFF. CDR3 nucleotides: TGCGCCAGCAGCGGGACCCCCAGGGAAAAACTGTTTTTT. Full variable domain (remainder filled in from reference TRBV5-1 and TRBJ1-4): KAGVTQTPRYLIKTRGQQVTLSCSPISGHRSVSWYQQTPGQGLQFLFEYFSETQRNKGNFPGRFSGRQFSNSRSEMNVSTLELGDSALYLCASSGTPREKLFFGSGTQLSVL.

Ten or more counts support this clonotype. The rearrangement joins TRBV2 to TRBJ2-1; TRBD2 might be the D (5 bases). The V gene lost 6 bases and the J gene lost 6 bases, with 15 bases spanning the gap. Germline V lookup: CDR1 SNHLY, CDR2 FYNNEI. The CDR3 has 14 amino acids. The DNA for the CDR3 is TGTGCCAGCAGGGTAGCGCGAACCCTCAATGAGCAGTTCTTC. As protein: CASRVARTLNEQFF.

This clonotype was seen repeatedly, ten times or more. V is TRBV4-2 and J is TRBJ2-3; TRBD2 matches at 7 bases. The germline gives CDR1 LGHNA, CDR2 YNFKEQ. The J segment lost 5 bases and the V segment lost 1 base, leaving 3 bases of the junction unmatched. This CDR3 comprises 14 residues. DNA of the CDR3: TGTGCCAGCAGCCAAGGGACTAGTTTAGATACGCAGTATTTT. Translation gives CASSQGTSLDTQYF.

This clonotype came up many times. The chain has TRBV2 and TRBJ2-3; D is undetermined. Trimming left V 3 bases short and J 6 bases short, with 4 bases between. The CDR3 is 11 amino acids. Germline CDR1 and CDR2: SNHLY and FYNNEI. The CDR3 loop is CASSDGDTQYF. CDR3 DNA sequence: TGTGCCAGCAGTGATGGGGATACGCAGTATTTT.

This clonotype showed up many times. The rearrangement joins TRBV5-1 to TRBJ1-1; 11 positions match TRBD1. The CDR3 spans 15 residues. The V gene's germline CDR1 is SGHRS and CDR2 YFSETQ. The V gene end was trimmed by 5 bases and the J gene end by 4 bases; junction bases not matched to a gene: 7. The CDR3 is CASRGTGGQGTEAFF. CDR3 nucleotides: TGCGCCAGCAGAGGGACAGGGGGACAAGGCACTGAAGCTTTCTTT.

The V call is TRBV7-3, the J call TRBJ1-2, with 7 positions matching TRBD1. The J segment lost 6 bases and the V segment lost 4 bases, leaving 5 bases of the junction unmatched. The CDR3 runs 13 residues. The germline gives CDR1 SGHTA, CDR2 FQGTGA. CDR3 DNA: TGTGCCAGCAGCTCGACAGGGATGGATGGCTACACCTTC. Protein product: CASSSTGMDGYTF.

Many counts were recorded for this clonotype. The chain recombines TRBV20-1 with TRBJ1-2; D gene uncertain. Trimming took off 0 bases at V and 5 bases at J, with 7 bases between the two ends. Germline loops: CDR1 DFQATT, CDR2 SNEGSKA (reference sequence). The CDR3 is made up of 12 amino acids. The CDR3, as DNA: TGCAGTGCTAGAGATATCGCTTATGGCTACACCTTC. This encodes CSARDIAYGYTF.

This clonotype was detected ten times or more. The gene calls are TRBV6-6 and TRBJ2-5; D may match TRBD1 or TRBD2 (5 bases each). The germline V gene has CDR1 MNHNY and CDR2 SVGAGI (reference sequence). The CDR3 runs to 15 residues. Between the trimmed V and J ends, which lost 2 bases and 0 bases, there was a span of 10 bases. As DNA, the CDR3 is TGTGCCAGCAGTTACGGGACGGGCTACCAAGAGACCCAGTACTTC. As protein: CASSYGTGYQETQYF.

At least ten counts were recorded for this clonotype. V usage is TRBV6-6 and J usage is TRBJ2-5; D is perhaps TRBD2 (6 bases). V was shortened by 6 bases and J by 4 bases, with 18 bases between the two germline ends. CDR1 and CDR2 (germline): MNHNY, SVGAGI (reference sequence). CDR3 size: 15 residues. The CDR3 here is CASSYRPGDRETQYF. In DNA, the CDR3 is TGTGCCAGCAGCTACCGTCCGGGGGACCGAGAGACCCAGTACTTC.

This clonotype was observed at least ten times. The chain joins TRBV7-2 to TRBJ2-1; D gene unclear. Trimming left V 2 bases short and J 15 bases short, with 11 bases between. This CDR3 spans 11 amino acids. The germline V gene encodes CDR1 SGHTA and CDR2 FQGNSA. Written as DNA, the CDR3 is TGTGCCAGCAGCTTATACCCTAACCTGTTCTTC. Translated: CASSLYPNLFF.

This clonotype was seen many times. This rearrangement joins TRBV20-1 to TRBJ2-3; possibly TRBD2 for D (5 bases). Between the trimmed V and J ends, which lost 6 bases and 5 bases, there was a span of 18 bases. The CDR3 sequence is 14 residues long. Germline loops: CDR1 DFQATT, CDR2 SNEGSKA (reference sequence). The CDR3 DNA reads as TGCAGTGCGGTACTAGTAGGTGTTCTAGATACGCAGTATTTT. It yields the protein CSAVLVGVLDTQYF.

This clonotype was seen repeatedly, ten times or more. The chain's CDR3 is CASSPGSSTDTQYF. The CDR3 nucleotides read TGTGCCAGTTCACCAGGGTCAAGCACAGATACGCAGTATTTT. The rearrangement uses TRBV7-8 and TRBJ2-3; D is perhaps TRBD1 (5 bases). Germline V lookup: CDR1 SGHVS, CDR2 FQNEAQ. The CDR3 spans 14 residues. The ends were cut back, 9 bases at V and 0 bases at J, with 13 bases in the middle.

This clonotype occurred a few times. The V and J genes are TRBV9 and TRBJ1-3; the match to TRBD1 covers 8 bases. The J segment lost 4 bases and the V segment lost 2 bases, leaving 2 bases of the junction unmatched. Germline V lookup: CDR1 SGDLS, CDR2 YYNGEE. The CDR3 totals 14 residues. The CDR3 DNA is TGTGCCAGCAGCGTCCGGGACAGGGGAAACACCATATATTTT. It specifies CASSVRDRGNTIYF.

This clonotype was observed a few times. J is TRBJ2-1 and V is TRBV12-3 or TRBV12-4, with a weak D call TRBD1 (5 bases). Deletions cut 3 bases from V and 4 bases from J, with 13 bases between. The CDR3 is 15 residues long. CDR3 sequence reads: CASSFDPTGYNEQFF. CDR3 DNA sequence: TGTGCCAGCAGTTTCGACCCTACAGGATACAATGAGCAGTTCTTC.

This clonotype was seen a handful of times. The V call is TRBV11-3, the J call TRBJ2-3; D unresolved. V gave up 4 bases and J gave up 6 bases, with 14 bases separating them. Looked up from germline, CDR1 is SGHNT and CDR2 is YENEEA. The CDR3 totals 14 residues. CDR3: CASSSVGPEDTQYF. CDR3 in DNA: TGTGCCAGCAGCTCAGTGGGTCCGGAGGATACGCAGTATTTT.

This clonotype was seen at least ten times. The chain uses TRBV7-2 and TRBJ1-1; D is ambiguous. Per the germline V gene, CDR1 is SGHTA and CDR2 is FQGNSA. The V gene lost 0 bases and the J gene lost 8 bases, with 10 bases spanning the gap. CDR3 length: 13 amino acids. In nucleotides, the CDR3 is TGTGCCAGCAGCTTAGCGCGTGGCGGGGAAGCTTTCTTT. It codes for CASSLARGGEAFF. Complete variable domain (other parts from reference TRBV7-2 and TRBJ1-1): GAGVSQSPSNKVTEKGKDVELRCDPISGHTALYWYRQSLGQGLEFLIYFQGNSAPDKSGLPSDRFSAERTGGSVSTLTIQRTQQEDSAVYLCASSLARGGEAFFGQGTRLTVV.

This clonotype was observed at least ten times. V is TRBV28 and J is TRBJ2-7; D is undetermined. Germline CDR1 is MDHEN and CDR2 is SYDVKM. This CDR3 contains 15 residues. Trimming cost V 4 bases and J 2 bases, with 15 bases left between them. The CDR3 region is CASSYTRLRPYEQYF. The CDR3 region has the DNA TGTGCCAGCAGTTACACTCGATTACGCCCCTACGAGCAGTACTTC. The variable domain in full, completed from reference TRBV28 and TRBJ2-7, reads DVKVTQSSRYLVKRTGEKVFLECVQDMDHENMFWYRQDPGLGLRLIYFSYDVKMKEKGDIPEGYSVSREKKERFSLILESASTNQTSMYLCASSYTRLRPYEQYFGPGTRLTVT.

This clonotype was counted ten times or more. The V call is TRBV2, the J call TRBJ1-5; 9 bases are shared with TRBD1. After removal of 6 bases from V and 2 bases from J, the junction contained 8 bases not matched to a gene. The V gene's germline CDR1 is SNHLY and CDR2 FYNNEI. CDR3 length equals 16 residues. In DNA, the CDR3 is TGTGCCAGCAGAGCGGGACAGGGAGTGGGCAATCAGCCCCAGCATTTT. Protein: CASRAGQGVGNQPQHF.

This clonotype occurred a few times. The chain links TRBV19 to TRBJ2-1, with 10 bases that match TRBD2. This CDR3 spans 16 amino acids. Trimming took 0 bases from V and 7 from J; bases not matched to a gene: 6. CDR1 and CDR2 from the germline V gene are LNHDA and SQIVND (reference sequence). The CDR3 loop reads CASSIDRLAGENEQFF. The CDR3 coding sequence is TGTGCCAGTAGTATAGATCGGCTAGCGGGAGAGAATGAGCAGTTCTTC.

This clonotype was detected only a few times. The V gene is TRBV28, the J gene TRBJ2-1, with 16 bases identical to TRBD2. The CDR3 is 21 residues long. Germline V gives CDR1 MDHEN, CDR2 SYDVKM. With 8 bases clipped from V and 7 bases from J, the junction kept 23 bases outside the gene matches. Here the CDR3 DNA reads TGTGCCAGCTTCGATCCCCGGGGCTTTGGGACTAGCGGGAGGGCCGGGAATGAGCAGTTCTTC. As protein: CASFDPRGFGTSGRAGNEQFF.

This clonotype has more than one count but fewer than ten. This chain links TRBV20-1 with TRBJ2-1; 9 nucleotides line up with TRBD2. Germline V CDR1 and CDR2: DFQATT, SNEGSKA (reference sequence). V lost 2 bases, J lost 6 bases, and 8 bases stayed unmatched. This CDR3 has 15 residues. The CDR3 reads CSARNSGRMGNEQFF. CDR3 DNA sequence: TGCAGTGCTAGAAATAGCGGGAGAATGGGCAATGAGCAGTTCTTC.

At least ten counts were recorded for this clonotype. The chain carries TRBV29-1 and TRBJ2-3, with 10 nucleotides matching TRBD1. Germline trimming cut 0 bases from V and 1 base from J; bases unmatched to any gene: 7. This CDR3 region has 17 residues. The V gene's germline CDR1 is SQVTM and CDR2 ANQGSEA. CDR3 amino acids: CSVEDLRTGGGTDTQYF. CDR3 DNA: TGCAGCGTTGAAGATCTACGGACAGGGGGAGGCACAGATACGCAGTATTTT.

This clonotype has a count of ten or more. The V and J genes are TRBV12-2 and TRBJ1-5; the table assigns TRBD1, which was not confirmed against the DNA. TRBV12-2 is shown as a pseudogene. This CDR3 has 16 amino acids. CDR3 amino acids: CASRLPPRQGWQPQHF. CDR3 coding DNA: TGTGCAAGTCGCTTGCCCCCTCGACAGGGTTGGCAGCCCCAGCATTTT.

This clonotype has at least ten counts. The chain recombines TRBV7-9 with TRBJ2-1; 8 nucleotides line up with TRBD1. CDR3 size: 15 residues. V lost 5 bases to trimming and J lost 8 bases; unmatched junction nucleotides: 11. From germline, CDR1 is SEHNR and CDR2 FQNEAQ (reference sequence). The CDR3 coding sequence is TGTGCCAGCAGCCCGGACAGGGAAAGGGTCTATGAGCAGTTCTTC. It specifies CASSPDRERVYEQFF.

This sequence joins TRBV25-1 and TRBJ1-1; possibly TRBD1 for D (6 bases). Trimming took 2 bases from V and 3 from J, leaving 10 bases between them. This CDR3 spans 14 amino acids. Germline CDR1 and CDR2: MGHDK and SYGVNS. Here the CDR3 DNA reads TGTGCCAGCAGTGAACTGGACAGCCACACTGAAGCTTTCTTT. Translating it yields CASSELDSHTEAFF.

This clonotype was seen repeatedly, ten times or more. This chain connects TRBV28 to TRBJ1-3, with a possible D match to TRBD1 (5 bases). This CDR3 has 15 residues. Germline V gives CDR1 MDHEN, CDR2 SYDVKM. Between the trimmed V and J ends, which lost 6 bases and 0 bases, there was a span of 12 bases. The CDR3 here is CASRTGGSSGNTIYF. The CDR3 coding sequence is TGTGCCAGCAGAACAGGAGGCAGCTCTGGAAACACCATATATTTT.